The 11 T cell receptor beta chains presented below share a single source sample, sequenced in a study of cytomegalovirus exposure and HLA in healthy donors. A multiplex PCR was run with 60 Vbeta primers and 13 Jbeta primers. Measured with immunoSEQ multiplex PCR; TCRdb has only the in-frame clones, and not every one. The top ten hold around 15% of the sample, which has approximately 140,000 clones, approximately 70% seen once. The sample was PBMCs. All receptors derive from a human donor in good health.

J is TRBJ2-6 and V is TRBV5-1; 7 bases are shared with TRBD1. Looked up from germline, CDR1 is SGHRS and CDR2 is YFSETQ. CDR3 length equals 18 residues. V was pared by 7 bases and J by 5 bases, with 18 bases of the junction left unmatched. The CDR3 bases are TGCGCCAGCGAAAAGGGGGACAGCCCTTCGGTGCGGGCCAACGTCCTGACTTTC. This translates into CASEKGDSPSVRANVLTF. Based on the CDR3 plus reference TRBV5-1 and TRBJ2-6, the full variable domain is KAGVTQTPRYLIKTRGQQVTLSCSPISGHRSVSWYQQTPGQGLQFLFEYFSETQRNKGNFPGRFSGRQFSNSRSEMNVSTLELGDSALYLCASEKGDSPSVRANVLTFGAGSRLTVL.

The gene calls are TRBV2 and TRBJ2-3, with 8 bases lining up with TRBD2. The CDR3 runs to 15 residues. Germline V gene sequence: CDR1 SNHLY, CDR2 FYNNEI. Trimming at V came to 3 bases and at J to 1 base, leaving 3 bases not matched to a gene. CDR3 nucleotides: TGTGCCAGCAGTGACACGCGGGGGGGCACAGATACGCAGTATTTT. Translated: CASSDTRGGTDTQYF.

The chain combines TRBV2 with TRBJ1-2; 11 bases are shared with TRBD1. Germline V gene lookup returns CDR1 SNHLY and CDR2 FYNNEI. With V trimmed by 7 bases and J by 2 bases, 6 bases remained unmatched. The CDR3 length is 15 residues. CDR3 in amino acids: CASTYGQGANYGYTF. The CDR3 DNA reads as TGTGCCAGCACCTACGGACAGGGGGCCAACTATGGCTACACCTTC.

The V and J genes are TRBV15 and TRBJ2-7; the D gene is possibly TRBD1 (5 bases). The CDR3 spans 14 residues. Per the germline V gene, CDR1 is LNHNV and CDR2 is YYDKDF (reference sequence). Trimming removed 8 bases at V and 1 base at J, with 15 bases between. The CDR3 loop is CATARQAGSYEQYF. CDR3 nucleotides: TGTGCCACCGCGCGTCAGGCAGGGTCCTACGAGCAGTACTTC.

This clone was found a few times. J is TRBJ1-1 and V is TRBV4-1; no firm D call. Germline-derived CDR1 and CDR2 are MGHRA and YSYEKL. This CDR3 is built from 13 residues. V lost 4 bases to trimming and J lost 4 bases, with 10 bases between them. DNA for the CDR3: TGCGCCAGCAGCCTCCTCTTGAGCACTGAAGCTTTCTTT. The encoded protein is CASSLLLSTEAFF.

CDR3 protein: CASSQDLLAGELEQYF. The DNA for the CDR3 is TGTGCCAGCAGCCAAGATTTGCTAGCGGGAGAGCTCGAGCAGTACTTC. V and J are TRBV4-2 and TRBJ2-7; 10 positions match TRBD2. Germline CDR1 and CDR2: LGHNA and YNFKEQ. The CDR3 has 16 amino acids. With 0 bases clipped from V and 6 bases from J, the junction kept 8 bases outside the gene matches.

This chain links TRBV13 with TRBJ2-6; D not resolved. CDR1 PRHDT and CDR2 FYEKMQ come from the germline V gene (reference sequence). This CDR3 comprises 16 residues. With 5 bases removed from V and 1 base from J, the gap between germline ends came to 12 bases. The DNA for the CDR3 is TGTGCCAGCAGCCCATCCGGTTGGTCTGGGGCCAACGTCCTGACTTTC. Its protein is CASSPSGWSGANVLTF.

As for this clone: This sample includes further DNA sequences coding for the same CDR3. The gene calls are TRBV7-9 and TRBJ2-5; D perhaps matches TRBD2 (5 bases). Trimming cost V 11 bases and J 2 bases, with 12 bases left between them. The CDR3 spans 12 residues. From germline, CDR1 is SEHNR and CDR2 FQNEAQ (reference sequence). The CDR3 DNA follows: TGTGCCTTTAGGGAGTTACAAGAGACCCAGTACTTC. Translation gives CAFRELQETQYF.

The genes are TRBV19 and TRBJ1-1; D is ambiguous. V was trimmed by 8 bases and J by 5 bases, leaving 21 bases between them. The CDR3 spans 15 residues. Germline-derived CDR1 and CDR2 are LNHDA and SQIVND (reference sequence). Written as DNA, the CDR3 is TGTGCCAGTTTTTTTGGCTGGGGAGGAACAACTGAAGCTTTCTTT. Translating it yields CASFFGWGGTTEAFF.

The chain carries TRBV5-4 and TRBJ2-1; 16 bases fit TRBD2. The CDR3 runs to 15 residues. Germline CDR1 reads SGHNT; CDR2 reads YYREEE (reference sequence). With V trimmed by 6 bases and J by 14 bases, 11 bases remained unmatched. The CDR3 loop is CASKPGGLAGGAEFF. For the CDR3, the DNA is TGTGCCAGCAAACCCGGGGGACTAGCGGGAGGGGCGGAGTTCTTC.

The V and J genes are TRBV28 and TRBJ2-7, with D possibly being TRBD1 (5 bases). Per germline, CDR1 MDHEN and CDR2 SYDVKM. V lost 7 bases, J lost 3 bases, and 19 bases lay in between. The CDR3 length is 15 residues. In nucleotides, the CDR3 is TGTGCCAGCACCCCCATTGGGCGGACAAACTACGAGCAGTACTTC. This encodes CASTPIGRTNYEQYF.